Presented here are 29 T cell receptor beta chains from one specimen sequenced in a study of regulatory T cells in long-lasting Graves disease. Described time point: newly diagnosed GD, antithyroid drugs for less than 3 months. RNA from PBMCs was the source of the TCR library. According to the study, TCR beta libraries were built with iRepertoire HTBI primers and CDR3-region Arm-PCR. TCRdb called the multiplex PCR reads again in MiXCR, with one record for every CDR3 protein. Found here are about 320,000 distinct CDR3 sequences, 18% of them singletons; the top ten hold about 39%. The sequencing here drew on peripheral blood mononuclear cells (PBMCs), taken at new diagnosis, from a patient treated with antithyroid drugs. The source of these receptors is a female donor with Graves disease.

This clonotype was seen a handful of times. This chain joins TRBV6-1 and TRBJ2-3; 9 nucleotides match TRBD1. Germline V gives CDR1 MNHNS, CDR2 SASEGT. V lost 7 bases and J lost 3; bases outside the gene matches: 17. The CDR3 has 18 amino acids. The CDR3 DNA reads TGTGCCAGCACAGCTACAGGGGGCGGCGGGGTGGGGACAGATACGCAGTATTTT. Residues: CASTATGGGGVGTDTQYF.

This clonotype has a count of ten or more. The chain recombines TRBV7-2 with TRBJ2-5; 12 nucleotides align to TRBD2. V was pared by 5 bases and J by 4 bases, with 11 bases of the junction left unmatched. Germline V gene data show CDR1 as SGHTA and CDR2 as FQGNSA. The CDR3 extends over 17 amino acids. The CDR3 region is CASSKTSGRVRGETQYF. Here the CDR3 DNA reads TGTGCCAGCAGCAAGACTAGCGGGAGAGTGAGGGGAGAGACCCAGTACTTC.

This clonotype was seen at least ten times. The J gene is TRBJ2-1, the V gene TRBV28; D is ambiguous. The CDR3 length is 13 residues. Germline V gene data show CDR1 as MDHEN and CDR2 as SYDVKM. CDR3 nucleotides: TGTGTTTCACAGCCCCCTGGTTACAATGAGCAGTTCTTC. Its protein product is CVSQPPGYNEQFF.

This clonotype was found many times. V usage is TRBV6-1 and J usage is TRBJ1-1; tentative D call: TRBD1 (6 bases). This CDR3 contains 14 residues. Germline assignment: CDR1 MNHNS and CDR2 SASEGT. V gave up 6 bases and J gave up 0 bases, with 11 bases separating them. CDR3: CASSVKGVNTEAFF. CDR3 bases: TGTGCCAGCAGCGTTAAGGGGGTGAACACTGAAGCTTTCTTT.

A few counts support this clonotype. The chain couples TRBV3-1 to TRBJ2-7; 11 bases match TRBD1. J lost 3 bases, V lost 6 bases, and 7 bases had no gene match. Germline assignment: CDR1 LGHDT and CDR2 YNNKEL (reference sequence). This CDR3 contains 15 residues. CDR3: CASSQPGQGVYEQYF. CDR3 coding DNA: TGTGCCAGCAGTCAGCCGGGACAGGGGGTCTACGAGCAGTACTTC.

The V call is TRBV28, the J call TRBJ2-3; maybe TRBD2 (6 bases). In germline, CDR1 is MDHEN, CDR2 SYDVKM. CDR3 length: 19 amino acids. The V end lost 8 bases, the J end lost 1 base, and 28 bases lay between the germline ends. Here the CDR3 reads CASLPRAGHSGLGTDTQYF. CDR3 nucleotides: TGTGCCAGCCTTCCTCGGGCGGGTCACTCGGGACTGGGCACAGATACGCAGTATTTT.

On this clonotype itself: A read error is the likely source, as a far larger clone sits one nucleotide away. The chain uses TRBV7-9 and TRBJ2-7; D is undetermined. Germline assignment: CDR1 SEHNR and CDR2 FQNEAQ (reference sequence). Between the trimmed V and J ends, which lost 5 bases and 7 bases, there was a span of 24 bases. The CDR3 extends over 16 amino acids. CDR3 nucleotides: TGTGCCAGCAGCCTAAAAGGCGGATTAGTAACCAATGAGCAGTACTTC. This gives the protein CASSLKGGLVTNEQYF.

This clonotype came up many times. The DNA of the CDR3 is TGTGCCAGCTCACCGACTAGCGGGAGTTTTGAGCAGTTCTTC. Protein sequence: CASSPTSGSFEQFF. This chain joins TRBV18 and TRBJ2-1, with 12 bases aligning to TRBD2. CDR1 is KGHSH and CDR2 is LQKENI in the germline V gene. V gave up 3 bases and J gave up 9 bases; unmatched junction bases: 3. CDR3 length: 14 residues.

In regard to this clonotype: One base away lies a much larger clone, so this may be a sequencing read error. This CDR3 reads CASGEVLNTGELCF. The DNA for the CDR3 is TGTGCCAGCGGGGAGGTTTTGAACACCGGGGAGCTGTGTTTT. The J gene is TRBJ2-2, the V gene TRBV3-1; D is perhaps TRBD2 (6 bases). The germline V gene encodes CDR1 LGHDT and CDR2 YNNKEL (reference sequence). The CDR3 covers 14 residues.

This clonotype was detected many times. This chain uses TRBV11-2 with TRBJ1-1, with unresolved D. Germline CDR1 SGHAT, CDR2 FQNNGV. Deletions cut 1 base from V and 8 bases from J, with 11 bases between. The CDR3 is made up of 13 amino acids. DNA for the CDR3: TGTGCCAGCAGCTTAGCGTTTTTCCCAGAAGCTTTCTTT. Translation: CASSLAFFPEAFF.

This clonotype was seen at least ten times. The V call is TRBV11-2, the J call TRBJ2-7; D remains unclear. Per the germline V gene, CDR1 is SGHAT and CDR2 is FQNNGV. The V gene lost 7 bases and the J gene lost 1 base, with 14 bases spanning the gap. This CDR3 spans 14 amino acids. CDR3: CASNLHTGSYEQYF. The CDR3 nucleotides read TGTGCCAGCAACCTCCATACTGGTTCCTACGAGCAGTACTTC.

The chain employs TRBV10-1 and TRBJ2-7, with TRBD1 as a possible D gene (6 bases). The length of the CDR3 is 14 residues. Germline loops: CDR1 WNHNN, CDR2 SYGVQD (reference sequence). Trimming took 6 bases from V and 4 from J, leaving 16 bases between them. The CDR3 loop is CASRTGPPLYEQYF. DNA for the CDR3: TGCGCCAGCAGAACAGGGCCCCCTTTGTACGAGCAGTACTTC.

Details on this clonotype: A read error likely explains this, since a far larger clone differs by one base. CDR3 region: CASSPLGGRAGRDEQFF. As DNA, the CDR3 is TGTGCCAGCAGTCCATTAGGGGGTCGGGCGGGCCGCGACGAGCAGTTCTTC. The chain recombines TRBV27 with TRBJ2-1; a weak D match, TRBD1 (6 bases). CDR1 and CDR2 from the germline V gene are MNHEY and SMNVEV (reference sequence). This CDR3 is built from 17 residues. Trimming took 5 bases from V and 10 from J, leaving 27 bases between them.

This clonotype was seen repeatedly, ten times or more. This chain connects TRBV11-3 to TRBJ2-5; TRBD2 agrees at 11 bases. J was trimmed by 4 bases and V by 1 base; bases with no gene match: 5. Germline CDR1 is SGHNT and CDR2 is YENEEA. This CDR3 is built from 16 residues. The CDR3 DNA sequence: TGTGCCAGCAGCTTAGGCGCTAGCGGGAGGCTAGAGACCCAGTACTTC. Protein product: CASSLGASGRLETQYF.

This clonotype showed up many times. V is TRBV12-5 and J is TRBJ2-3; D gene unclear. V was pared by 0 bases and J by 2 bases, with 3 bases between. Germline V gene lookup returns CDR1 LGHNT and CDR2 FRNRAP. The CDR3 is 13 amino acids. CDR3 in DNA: TGTGCTAGTGGTTTGGTAACCACAGATACGCAGTATTTT. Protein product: CASGLVTTDTQYF.

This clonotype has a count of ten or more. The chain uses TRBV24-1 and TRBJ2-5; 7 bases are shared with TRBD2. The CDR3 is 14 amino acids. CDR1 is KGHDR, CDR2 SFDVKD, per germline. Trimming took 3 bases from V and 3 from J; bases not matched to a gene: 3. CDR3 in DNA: TGTGCCACCAGTGATGGCGGGAGTAAAGAGACCCAGTACTTC. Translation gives CATSDGGSKETQYF.

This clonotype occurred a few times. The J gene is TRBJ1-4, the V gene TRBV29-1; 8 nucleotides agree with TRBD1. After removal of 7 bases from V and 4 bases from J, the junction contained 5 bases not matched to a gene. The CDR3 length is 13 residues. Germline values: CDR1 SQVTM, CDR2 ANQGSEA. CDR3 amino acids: CSGRTGFNEKLFF. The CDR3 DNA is TGCAGCGGGAGGACAGGGTTTAATGAAAAACTGTTTTTT.

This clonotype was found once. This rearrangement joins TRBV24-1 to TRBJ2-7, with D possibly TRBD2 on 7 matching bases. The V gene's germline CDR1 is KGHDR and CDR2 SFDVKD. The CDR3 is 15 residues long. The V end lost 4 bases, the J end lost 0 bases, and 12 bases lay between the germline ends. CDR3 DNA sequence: TGTGCCACCAGTGAGGGGAGGGGGTCCTCCTACGAGCAGTACTTC. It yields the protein CATSEGRGSSYEQYF.

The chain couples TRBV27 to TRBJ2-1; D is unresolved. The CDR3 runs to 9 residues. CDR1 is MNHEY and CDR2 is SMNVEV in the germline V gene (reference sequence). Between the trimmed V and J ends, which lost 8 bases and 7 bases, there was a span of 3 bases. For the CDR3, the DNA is TGTGCCAGCCAGAATGAGCAGTTCTTC. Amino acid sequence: CASQNEQFF.

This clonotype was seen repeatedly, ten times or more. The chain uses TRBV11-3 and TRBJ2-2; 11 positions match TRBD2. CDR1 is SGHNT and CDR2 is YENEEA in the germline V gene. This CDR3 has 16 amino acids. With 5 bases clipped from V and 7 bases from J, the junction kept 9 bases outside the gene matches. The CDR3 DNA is TGTGCCAGCAGCCTACCACTCGGGACTAGCGGCGGGGAGCTGTTTTTT. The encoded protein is CASSLPLGTSGGELFF.

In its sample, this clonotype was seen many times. The CDR3, as DNA: TGTGCCTCCTCACTGGGGGCGGGCAACTATGGCTACACCTTC. Translating gives CASSLGAGNYGYTF. J is TRBJ1-2 and V is TRBV30; TRBD1 might be the D (6 bases). CDR1 is GTSNPN and CDR2 is SVGIG in the germline V gene (reference sequence). V lost 7 bases and J lost 2, with 17 bases in between. CDR3 size: 14 residues.

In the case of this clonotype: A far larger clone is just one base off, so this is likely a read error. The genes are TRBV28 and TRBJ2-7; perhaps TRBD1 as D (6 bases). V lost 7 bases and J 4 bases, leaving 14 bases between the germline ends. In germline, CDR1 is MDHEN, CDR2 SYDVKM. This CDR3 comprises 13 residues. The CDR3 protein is CASTRAQGYEQYF. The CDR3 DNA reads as TGTGCCAGCACCCGGGCACAGGGTTACGAGCAGTACTTC.

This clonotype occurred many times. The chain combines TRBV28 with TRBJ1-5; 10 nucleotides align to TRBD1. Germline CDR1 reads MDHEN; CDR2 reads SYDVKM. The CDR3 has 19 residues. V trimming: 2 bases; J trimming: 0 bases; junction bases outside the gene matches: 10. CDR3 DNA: TGTGCCAGCAGTTTAACCCTTGACAGGGGGCCCTATAGCAATCAGCCCCAGCATTTT. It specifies CASSLTLDRGPYSNQPQHF.

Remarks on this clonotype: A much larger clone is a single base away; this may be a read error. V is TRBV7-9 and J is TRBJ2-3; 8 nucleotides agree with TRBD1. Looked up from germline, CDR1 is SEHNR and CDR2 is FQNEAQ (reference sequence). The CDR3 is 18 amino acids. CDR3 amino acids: CASSSTWDRTGGTDTQCF. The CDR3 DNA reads TGTGCCAGCAGCTCCACCTGGGACAGGACAGGAGGCACAGATACGCAGTGTTTT.

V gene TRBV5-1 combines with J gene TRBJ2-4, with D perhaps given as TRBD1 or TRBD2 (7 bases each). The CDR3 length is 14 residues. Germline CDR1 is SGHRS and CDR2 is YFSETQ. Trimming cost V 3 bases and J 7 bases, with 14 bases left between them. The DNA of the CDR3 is TGCGCCAGCAGCTCCCAGGGGGGGAGCAACATTCAGTACTTC. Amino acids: CASSSQGGSNIQYF.

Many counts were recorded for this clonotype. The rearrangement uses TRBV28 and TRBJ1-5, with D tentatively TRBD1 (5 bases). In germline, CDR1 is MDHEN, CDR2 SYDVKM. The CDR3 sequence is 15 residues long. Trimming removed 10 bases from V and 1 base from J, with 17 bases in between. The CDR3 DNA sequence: TGTGCCATCGCCGGGGCGTGGCTGAGCAATCAGCCCCAGCATTTT. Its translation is CAIAGAWLSNQPQHF.

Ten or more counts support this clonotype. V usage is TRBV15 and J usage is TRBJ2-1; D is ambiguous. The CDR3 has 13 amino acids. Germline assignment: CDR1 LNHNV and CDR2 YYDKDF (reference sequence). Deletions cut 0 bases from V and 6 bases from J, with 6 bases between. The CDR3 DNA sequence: TGTGCCACCAGCAGAGACATGGCCAATGAGCAGTTCTTC. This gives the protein CATSRDMANEQFF.

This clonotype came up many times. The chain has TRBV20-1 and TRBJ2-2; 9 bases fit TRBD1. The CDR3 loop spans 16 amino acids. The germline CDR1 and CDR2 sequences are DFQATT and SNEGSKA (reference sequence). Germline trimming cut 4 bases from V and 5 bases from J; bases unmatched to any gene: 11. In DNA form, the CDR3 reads TGCAGTGCTAAGTTAGGGGGACAGGGTCGTACCGGGGAGCTGTTTTTT. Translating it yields CSAKLGGQGRTGELFF.

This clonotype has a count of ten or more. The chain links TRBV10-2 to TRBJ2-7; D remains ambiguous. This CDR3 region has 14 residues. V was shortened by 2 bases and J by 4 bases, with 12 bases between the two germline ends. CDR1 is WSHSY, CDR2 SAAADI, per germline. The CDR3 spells CASSEPETRYEQYF. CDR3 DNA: TGCGCCAGCAGTGAGCCCGAGACTCGTTACGAGCAGTACTTC.